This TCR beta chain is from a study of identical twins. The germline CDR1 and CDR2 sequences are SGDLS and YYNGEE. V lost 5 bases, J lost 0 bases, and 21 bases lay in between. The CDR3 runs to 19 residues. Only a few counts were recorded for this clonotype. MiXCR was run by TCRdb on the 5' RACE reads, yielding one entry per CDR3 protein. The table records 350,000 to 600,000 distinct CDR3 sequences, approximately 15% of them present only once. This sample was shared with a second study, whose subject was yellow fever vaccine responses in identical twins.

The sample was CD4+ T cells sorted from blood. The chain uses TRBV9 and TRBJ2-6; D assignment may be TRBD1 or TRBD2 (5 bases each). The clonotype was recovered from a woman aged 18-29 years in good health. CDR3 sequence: CASRMRTGTDDSGANVLTF. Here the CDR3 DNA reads TGTGCCAGCAGGATGAGAACCGGGACCGACGACTCTGGGGCCAACGTCCTGACTTTC.